The next 7 T cell receptor beta chains were all read from a single sample in a study of memory CD4+ T cells and cytomegalovirus serostatus. Some clones are missing from TCRdb's copy, which holds only in-frame ones; the method was immunoSEQ multiplex PCR. The sample has around 50,000 clones; roughly 78% are singletons. The sort gate was single viable CD3+CD4+CD8-CD45RO+ cells for memory CD4+ T cells. The sample consisted of memory CD4+ T cells from blood. The receptor set was obtained from an adult in good health and CMV-seronegative.

This clone turned up a few times. The V call is TRBV4-2, the J call TRBJ2-3, with TRBD2 matching over 15 bases. After removal of 5 bases from V and 2 bases from J, the junction contained 11 bases not matched to a gene. There are 19 residues in the CDR3. In germline, CDR1 is LGHNA, CDR2 YNFKEQ. CDR3 in amino acids: CASSSARTSGGEITDTQYF. The CDR3 bases are TGTGCCAGCAGCTCCGCTAGGACTAGCGGGGGGGAGATCACAGATACGCAGTATTTT.

This clone was seen more than once but under ten times. The CDR3 nucleotides are TGCGCCAGCGGGTTTTATGGCTACACCTTC. Translating gives CASGFYGYTF. V is TRBV23-1 and J is TRBJ1-2; D unclear. TRBV23-1 is an ORF, and what it does is uncertain. This CDR3 region has 10 residues. The V gene lost 8 bases and the J gene lost 5 bases, with 6 bases spanning the gap.

A few counts support this clone. The rearrangement uses TRBV6-5 and TRBJ1-1; unclear D gene. The germline V and J ends were trimmed by 0 bases and 1 base, with 9 bases remaining between them. The length of the CDR3 is 15 residues. Per the germline V gene, CDR1 is MNHEY and CDR2 is SVGAGI. CDR3 DNA sequence: TGTGCCAGCAGTTACTCGTGGCAGTCGAACACTGAAGCTTTCTTT. Translation: CASSYSWQSNTEAFF.

The rearrangement uses TRBV7-2 and TRBJ1-2; D not resolved. V was clipped by 5 bases and J by 2 bases, with 6 bases between them. Per germline, CDR1 SGHTA and CDR2 FQGNSA. The CDR3 is made up of 12 amino acids. The CDR3 is CASSLSNYGYTF. The CDR3 DNA follows: TGTGCCAGCAGCCTTAGCAACTATGGCTACACCTTC.

The CDR3 region has the DNA TGTGCCAGCAGTGAACGGGCGGGGGATTACAATGAGCAGTTCTTC. Protein product: CASSERAGDYNEQFF. This rearrangement joins TRBV6-1 to TRBJ2-1; TRBD2 matches 7 bases. V was clipped by 2 bases and J by 4 bases; unmatched bases: 5. The CDR3 runs 15 residues. Germline V gene lookup returns CDR1 MNHNS and CDR2 SASEGT.

This clone showed up just a few times. The J gene is TRBJ1-1, the V gene TRBV23-1; D uncertain. TRBV23-1 is an ORF, and what it does is uncertain. Trimming shortened V by 6 bases and J by 2 bases, and 4 bases separated the two germline ends. The CDR3 totals 11 residues. CDR3 bases: TGCGCCAGCAGACTCAACACTGAAGCTTTCTTT. Protein product: CASRLNTEAFF.

This sequence joins TRBV28 and TRBJ1-2; 8 bases are a match to TRBD1. The CDR3 totals 17 residues. V trimming: 6 bases; J trimming: 4 bases; junction bases outside the gene matches: 16. Germline CDR1 is MDHEN and CDR2 is SYDVKM. The CDR3 reads CASRPPIDRGGSYGYTF. The CDR3 DNA follows: TGTGCCAGCAGGCCACCCATTGACAGGGGAGGGAGCTATGGCTACACCTTC.